This T cell receptor (beta chain) was captured in a study of blood T cell repertoires in COVID-19. About the study: From the United States, Italy and Spain came samples of acute and convalescent COVID-19. T cells, B-cell-depleted T cells, or PBMCs provided the cDNA or gDNA that served as material.

In the authors' methods: Estimated nucleated cell counts came from reference gene primer amplification. The protocol was immunoSEQ multiplex PCR, while the TCRdb copy is restricted to in-frame clones and leaves out a portion. V, J and clone size were drawn from that table, and D and trimming were deduced from the DNA. The sample lists 250,000 to 400,000 clones, roughly 88% seen once, with 1.5% to 2% in the top ten. Enrolment of Seattle patients took place during active infection, and they were followed longitudinally. Sequenced material: peripheral blood. This receptor was identified in a woman in her twenties or thirties with COVID-19, enrolled during active disease.

This chain's CDR3 is CASSYWTAHEQFF. The CDR3 DNA sequence: TGTGCCAGCAGCTATTGGACAGCCCATGAGCAGTTCTTC. The chain employs TRBV5-4 and TRBJ2-1, with D perhaps TRBD1 (6 bases). The CDR3 runs to 13 residues. Germline V CDR1 and CDR2: SGHNT, YYREEE (reference sequence). With 3 bases removed from V and 8 bases from J, the gap between germline ends came to 12 bases.